The clone carrying this TCR beta chain was detected a few times. Its antigen remains unknown. These data are taken from a study of blood T cells in healthy people across ages. General study points: The recorded TCR beta diversity per million T cells decreased in a roughly linear manner with age. Higher diversity, along with more naive CD4+ cells, distinguished long-lived donors from aged donors.

Primed by a sample-barcoded 5' primer and a J-beta primer mix, a second PCR proceeded for 7 to 11 cycles. Every cDNA molecule carried a tag from a template-switch adaptor bearing 12 random nucleotides. Each CDR3 protein gets one entry after TCRdb re-called the 5' RACE reads with MiXCR. The data hold hundreds of thousands of distinct CDR3 sequences, with less than 60% observed a single time. This CDR3 spans 15 amino acids. With V trimmed by 5 bases and J by 3 bases, 6 bases remained unmatched. The sample consisted of blood. This TCR came from an elderly man in good health. The chain recombines TRBV12-3 or TRBV12-4 with TRBJ2-2, with 7 bases lining up with TRBD1. The CDR3 spells CASSPTGLDTGELFF. The CDR3 DNA reads TGTGCCAGCAGTCCGACAGGGTTGGACACCGGGGAGCTGTTTTTT.